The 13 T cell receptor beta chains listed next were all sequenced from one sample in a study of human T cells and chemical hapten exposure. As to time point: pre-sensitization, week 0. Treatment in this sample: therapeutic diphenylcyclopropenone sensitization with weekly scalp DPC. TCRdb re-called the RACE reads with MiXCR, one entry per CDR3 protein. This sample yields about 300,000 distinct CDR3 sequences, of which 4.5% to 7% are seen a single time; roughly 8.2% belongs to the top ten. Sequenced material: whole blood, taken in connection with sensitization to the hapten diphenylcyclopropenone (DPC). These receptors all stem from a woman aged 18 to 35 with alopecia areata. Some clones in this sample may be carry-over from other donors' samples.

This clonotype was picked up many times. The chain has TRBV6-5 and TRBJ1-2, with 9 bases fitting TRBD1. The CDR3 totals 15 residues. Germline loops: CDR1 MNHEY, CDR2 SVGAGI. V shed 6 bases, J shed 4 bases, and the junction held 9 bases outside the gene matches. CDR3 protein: CASRKTGGAGYGYTF. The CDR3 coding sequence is TGTGCCAGCAGGAAAACAGGGGGCGCCGGCTATGGCTACACCTTC.

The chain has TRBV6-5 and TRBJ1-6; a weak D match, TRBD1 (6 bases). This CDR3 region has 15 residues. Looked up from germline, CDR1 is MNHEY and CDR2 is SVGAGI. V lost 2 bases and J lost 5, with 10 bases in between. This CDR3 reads CASSYGGGNNSPLHF. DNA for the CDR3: TGTGCCAGCAGTTACGGCGGGGGCAATAATTCACCCCTCCACTTT.

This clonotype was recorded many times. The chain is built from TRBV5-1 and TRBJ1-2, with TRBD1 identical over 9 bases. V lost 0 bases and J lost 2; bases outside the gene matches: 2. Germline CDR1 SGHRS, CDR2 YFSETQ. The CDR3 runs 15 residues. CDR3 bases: TGCGCCAGCAGCTTGGGAGGGACAGGGAACTATGGCTACACCTTC. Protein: CASSLGGTGNYGYTF.

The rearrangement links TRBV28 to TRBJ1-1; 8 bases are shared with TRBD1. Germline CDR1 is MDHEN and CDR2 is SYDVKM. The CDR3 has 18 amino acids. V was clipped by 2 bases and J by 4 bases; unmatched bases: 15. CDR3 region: CASSLGVDRGGRFTEAFF. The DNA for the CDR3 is TGTGCCAGCAGTTTAGGCGTTGACAGGGGAGGAAGGTTCACTGAAGCTTTCTTT.

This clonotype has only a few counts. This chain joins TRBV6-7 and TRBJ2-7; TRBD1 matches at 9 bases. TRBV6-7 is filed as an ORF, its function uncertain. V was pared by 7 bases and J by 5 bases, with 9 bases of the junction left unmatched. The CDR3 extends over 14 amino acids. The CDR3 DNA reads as TGTGCCAGCACCGTCCGGGACAGGGCACACGAGCAGTACTTC. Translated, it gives CASTVRDRAHEQYF.

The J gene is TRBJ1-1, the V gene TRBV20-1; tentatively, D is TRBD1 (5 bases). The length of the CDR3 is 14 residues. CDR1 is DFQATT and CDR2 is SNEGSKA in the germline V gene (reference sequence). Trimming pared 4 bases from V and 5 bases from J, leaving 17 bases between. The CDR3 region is CSANAGRESTEAFF. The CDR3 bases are TGCAGTGCTAATGCAGGGAGGGAATCGACTGAAGCTTTCTTT.

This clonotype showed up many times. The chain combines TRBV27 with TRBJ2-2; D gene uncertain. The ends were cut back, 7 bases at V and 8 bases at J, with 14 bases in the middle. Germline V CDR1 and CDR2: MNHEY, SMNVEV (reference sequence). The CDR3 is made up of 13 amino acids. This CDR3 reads CASTRGAFGELFF. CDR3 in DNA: TGTGCCAGCACCCGTGGAGCATTTGGGGAGCTGTTTTTT.

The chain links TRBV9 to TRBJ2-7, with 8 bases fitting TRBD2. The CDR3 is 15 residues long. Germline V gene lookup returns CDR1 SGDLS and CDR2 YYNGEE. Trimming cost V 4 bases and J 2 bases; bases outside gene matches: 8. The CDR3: CASSPRTGGTYEQYF. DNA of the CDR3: TGTGCCAGCAGCCCTAGGACGGGGGGGACCTACGAGCAGTACTTC.

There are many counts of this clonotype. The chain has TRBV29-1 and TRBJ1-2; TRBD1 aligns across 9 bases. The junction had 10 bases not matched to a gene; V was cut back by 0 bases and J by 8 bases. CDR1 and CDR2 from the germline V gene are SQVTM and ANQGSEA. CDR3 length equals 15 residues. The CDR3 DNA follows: TGCAGCGTTGAAGACGTGACACAGGGGGCTGGCGGCTACACCTTC. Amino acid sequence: CSVEDVTQGAGGYTF. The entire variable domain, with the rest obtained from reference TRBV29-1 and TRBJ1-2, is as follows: SAVISQKPSRDICQRGTSLTIQCQVDSQVTMMFWYRQQPGQSLTLIATANQGSEATYESGFVIDKFPISRPNLTFSTLTVSNMSPEDSSIYLCSVEDVTQGAGGYTFGSGTRLTVV.

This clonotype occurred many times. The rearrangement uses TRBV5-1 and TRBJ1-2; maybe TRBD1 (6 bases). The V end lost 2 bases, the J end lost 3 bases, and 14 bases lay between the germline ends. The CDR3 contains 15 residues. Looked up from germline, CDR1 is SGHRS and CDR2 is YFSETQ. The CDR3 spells CASSLNLGGHYGYTF. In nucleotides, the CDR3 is TGCGCCAGCAGCTTAAATCTCGGGGGCCACTATGGCTACACCTTC.

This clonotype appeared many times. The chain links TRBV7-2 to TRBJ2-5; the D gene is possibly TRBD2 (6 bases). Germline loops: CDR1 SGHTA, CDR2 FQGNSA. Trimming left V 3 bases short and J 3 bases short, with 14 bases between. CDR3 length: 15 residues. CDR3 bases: TGTGCCAGCAGCTTCTTCTCTAGCGCGGAAGAGACCCAGTACTTC. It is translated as CASSFFSSAEETQYF.

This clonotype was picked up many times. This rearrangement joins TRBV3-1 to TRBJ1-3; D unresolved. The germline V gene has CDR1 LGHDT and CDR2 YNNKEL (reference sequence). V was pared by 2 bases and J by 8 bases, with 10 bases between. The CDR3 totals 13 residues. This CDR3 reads CASSQSLQDTIYF. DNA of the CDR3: TGTGCCAGCAGCCAATCTTTGCAGGACACCATATATTTT. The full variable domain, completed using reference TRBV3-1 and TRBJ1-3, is DTAVSQTPKYLVTQMGNDKSIKCEQNLGHDTMYWYKQDSKKFLKIMFSYNNKELIINETVPNRFSPKSPDKAHLNLHINSLELGDSAVYFCASSQSLQDTIYFGEGSWLTVV.

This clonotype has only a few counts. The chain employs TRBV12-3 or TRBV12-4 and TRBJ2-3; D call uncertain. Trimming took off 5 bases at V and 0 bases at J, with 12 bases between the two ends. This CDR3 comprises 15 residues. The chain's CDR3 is CASSITPVSTDTQYF. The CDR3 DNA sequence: TGTGCCAGCAGTATTACACCCGTTAGCACAGATACGCAGTATTTT.